This T cell receptor (beta chain) was found in a study of control samples from healthy donors and cancer patients. TCRdb keeps only in-frame clones here, not all; method: immunoSEQ multiplex PCR. The sample has approximately 93,000 clones, roughly 89% seen once. In germline, CDR1 is SNHLY, CDR2 FYNNEI. This CDR3 spans 15 amino acids. V lost 6 bases, J lost 1 base, and 8 bases stayed unmatched. V gene TRBV2 combines with J gene TRBJ1-1; 7 bases are a match to TRBD1. The sequence derives from a woman in her 50s with colorectal cancer. Sequenced: PBMCs. The CDR3 here is CASRQEGARNTEAFF. The CDR3 nucleotides read TGTGCCAGCAGGCAAGAGGGGGCAAGGAACACTGAAGCTTTCTTT.